The present T cell receptor (beta chain) was sequenced within a study of cytomegalovirus exposure and HLA in healthy donors. Study-level findings and limits: According to an earlier analysis, most TCR beta V segments yielded productive rearrangements about 87% or about 30% of the time.

Both 60 Vbeta primers and 13 Jbeta primers went into the PCR. The protocol was immunoSEQ multiplex PCR, while the TCRdb copy is restricted to in-frame clones and leaves out a portion. The repertoire has around 90,000 clones, approximately 68% of them found once; the top ten carry 5.5% to 6%. Germline values: CDR1 LNHDA, CDR2 SQIVND (reference sequence). With 11 bases clipped from V and 0 bases from J, the junction kept 12 bases outside the gene matches. The CDR3 runs to 15 residues. This clone was counted between two and nine times. The antigen remains undetermined. The receptor comes from a boy aged 5-17 years in good health and CMV-seropositive. Source material: PBMCs. The V gene is TRBV19, the J gene TRBJ2-7; 8 bases are a match to TRBD2. For the CDR3, the DNA is TGTGCCTCCCAACGTCGGCGGGGGGCCTCCTACGAGCAGTACTTC. It specifies CASQRRRGASYEQYF.